This TCR beta chain derives from a study of shared clonotypes between healthy human individuals. Study outcomes and limitations: Sharing across four donors was highest in naive CD4 (roughly 5%) and lowest in memory CD8 (about 0.4%).

A word on this clone: As yet, its antigen is unknown.

The assay was immunoSEQ multiplex PCR, and TCRdb's table has in-frame clones only and misses some. Of around 2.1 million clones listed, around 95% are singletons. Input material: naive CD4+ T cells sorted from blood. The subset: CD45RA+ positively selected. This sequence originates from a man between 18 and 35 years old in good health.

This chain's CDR3 is CASSQVNSPLHF. CDR3 sequence (DNA): TGCGCCAGCAGCCAAGTGAATTCACCCCTCCACTTT. The V gene is TRBV4-3, the J gene TRBJ1-6, with D unresolved. CDR3 size: 12 residues. Germline V gene lookup returns CDR1 LGHNA and CDR2 YSLEER. Trimming cost V 1 base and J 7 bases, with 2 bases left between them.